Sequencing of this T cell receptor (beta chain) was carried out in a study of blood T cell repertoires in COVID-19. Germline V gene data show CDR1 as MDHEN and CDR2 as SYDVKM. J gave up 9 bases and V 5 bases, and 7 bases lay outside the gene matches. The CDR3 length is 15 residues. In the original workflow: The authors estimated nucleated cell counts from reference gene primer amplification. Measured with immunoSEQ multiplex PCR; TCRdb has only the in-frame clones, and not every one. V and J calls and clone size follow that table, whereas D and trimming were derived from the DNA. Here the sample spans 120,000 or so clones, 85% being singletons.

Input material: peripheral blood. The rearrangement joins TRBV28 to TRBJ1-4; 12 bases agree with TRBD1. The source of this sequence is a man older than 75 with active or convalescent COVID-19. CDR3 coding DNA: TGTGCCAGCAGTCCCCTCGGGACAGGGGGCAAAAAACTGTTTTTT. This translates into CASSPLGTGGKKLFF.